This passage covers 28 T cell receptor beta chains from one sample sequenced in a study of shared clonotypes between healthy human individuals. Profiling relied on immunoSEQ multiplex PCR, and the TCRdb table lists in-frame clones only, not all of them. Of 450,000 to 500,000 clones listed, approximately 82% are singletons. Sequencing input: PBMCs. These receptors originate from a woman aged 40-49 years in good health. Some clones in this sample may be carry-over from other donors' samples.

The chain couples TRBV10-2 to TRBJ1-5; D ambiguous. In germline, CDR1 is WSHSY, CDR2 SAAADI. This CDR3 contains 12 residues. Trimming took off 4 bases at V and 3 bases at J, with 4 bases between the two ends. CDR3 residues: CASSGTNQPQHF. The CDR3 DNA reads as TGCGCCAGCAGTGGCACCAATCAGCCCCAGCATTTT.

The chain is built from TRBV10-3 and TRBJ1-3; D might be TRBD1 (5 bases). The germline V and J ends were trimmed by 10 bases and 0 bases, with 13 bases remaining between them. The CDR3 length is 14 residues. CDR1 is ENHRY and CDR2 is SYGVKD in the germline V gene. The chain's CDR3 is CATTQDPSGNTIYF. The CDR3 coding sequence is TGTGCCACCACACAGGACCCCTCTGGAAACACCATATATTTT.

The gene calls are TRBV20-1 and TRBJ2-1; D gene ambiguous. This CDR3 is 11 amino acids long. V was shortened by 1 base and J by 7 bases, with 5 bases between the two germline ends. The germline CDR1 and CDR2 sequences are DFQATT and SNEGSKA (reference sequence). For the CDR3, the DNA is TGCAGTGCTAGAGTCGTTAATGAGCAGTTCTTC. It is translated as CSARVVNEQFF.

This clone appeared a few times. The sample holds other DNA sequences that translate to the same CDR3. In DNA, the CDR3 is TGTGCCAGCTCACCGGGCACGAACACTGAAGCTTTCTTT. Translated: CASSPGTNTEAFF. The chain couples TRBV18 to TRBJ1-1; D ambiguous. Trimming removed 3 bases at V and 1 base at J, with 6 bases between. The CDR3 loop spans 13 amino acids. Looked up from germline, CDR1 is KGHSH and CDR2 is LQKENI.

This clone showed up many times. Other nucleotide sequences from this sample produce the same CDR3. CDR3: CASSLSVSTDTQYF. For the CDR3, the DNA is TGTGCCAGCAGTTTATCGGTTAGCACAGATACGCAGTATTTT. V and J are TRBV27 and TRBJ2-3; D not resolved. CDR1 and CDR2 from the germline V gene are MNHEY and SMNVEV (reference sequence). This CDR3 region has 14 residues. V was shortened by 0 bases and J by 0 bases, with 4 bases between the two germline ends.

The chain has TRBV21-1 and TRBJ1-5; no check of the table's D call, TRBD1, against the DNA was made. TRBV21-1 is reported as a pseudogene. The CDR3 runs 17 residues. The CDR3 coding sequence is TGTGCCAGCAGCATTATTTTAGAACAGGGGGTTTTACAGCCCCAGCATTTT. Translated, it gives CASSIILEQGVLQPQHF.

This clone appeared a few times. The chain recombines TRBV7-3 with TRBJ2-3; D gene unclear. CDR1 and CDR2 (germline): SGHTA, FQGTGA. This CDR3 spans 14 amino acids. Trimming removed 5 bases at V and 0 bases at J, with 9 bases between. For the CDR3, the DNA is TGTGCCAGCAGCGCAGCCTCTAGCACAGATACGCAGTATTTT. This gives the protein CASSAASSTDTQYF.

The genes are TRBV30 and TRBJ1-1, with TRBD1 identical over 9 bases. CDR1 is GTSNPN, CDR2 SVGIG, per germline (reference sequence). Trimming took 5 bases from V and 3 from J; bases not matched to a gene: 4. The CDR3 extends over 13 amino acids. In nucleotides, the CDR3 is TGTGCCTGGGGGACAGGGTGGTACACTGAAGCTTTCTTT. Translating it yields CAWGTGWYTEAFF.

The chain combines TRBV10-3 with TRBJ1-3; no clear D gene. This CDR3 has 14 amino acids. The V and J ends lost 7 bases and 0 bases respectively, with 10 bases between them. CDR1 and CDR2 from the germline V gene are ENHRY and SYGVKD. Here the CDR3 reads CAITQENSGNTIYF. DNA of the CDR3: TGTGCCATCACCCAGGAGAACTCTGGAAACACCATATATTTT.

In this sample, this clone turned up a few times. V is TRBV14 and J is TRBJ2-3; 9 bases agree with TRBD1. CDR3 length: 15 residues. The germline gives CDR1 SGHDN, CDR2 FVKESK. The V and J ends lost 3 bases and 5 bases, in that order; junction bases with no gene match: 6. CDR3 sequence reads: CASSQHRGQRDTQYF. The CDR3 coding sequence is TGTGCCAGCAGCCAGCACAGGGGGCAAAGAGATACGCAGTATTTT.

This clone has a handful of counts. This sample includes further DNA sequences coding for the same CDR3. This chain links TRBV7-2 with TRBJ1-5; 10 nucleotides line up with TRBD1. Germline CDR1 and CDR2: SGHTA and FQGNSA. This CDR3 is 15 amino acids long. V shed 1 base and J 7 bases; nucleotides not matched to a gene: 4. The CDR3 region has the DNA TGTGCCAGCAGCTTAGAGGGACAGGGGATCCAGCCCCAGCATTTT. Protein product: CASSLEGQGIQPQHF.

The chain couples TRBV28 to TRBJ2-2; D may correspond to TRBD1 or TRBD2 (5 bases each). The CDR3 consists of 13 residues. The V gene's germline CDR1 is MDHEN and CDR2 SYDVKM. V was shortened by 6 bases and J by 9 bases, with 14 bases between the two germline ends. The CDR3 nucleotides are TGTGCCAGCAGAGGGACCGACCTCTGGGAGCTGTTTTTT. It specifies CASRGTDLWELFF.

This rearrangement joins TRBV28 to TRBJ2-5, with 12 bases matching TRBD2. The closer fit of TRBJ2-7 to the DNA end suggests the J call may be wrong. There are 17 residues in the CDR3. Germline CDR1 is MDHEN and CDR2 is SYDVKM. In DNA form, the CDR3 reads TGTGCCAGCACCATCGGGGTAGCTAGCGGGAGGGCCTACGAGCAGTACTTC. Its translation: CASTIGVASGRAYEQYF.

In DNA form, the CDR3 reads TGTGCCAGCAGCTCGGGGCTAAACTATGGCTACACCTTC. Protein: CASSSGLNYGYTF. The chain uses TRBV5-4 and TRBJ1-2; tentatively, D is TRBD1 (5 bases). V was pared by 3 bases and J by 2 bases, with 8 bases between. The V gene's germline CDR1 is SGHNT and CDR2 YYREEE (reference sequence). CDR3 size: 13 residues.

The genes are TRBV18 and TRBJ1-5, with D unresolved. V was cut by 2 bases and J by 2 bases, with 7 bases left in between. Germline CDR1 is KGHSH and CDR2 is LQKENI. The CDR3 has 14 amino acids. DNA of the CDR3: TGTGCCAGCTCACCAGGGTTCGGCAATCAGCCCCAGCATTTT. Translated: CASSPGFGNQPQHF.

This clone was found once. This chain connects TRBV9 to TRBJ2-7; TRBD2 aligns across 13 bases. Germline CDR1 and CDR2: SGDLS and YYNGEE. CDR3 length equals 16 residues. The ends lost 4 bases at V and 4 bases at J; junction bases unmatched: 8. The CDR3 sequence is CASSSRTSGSSYEQYF. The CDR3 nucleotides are TGTGCCAGCAGCTCACGGACTAGCGGGAGTTCATACGAGCAGTACTTC.

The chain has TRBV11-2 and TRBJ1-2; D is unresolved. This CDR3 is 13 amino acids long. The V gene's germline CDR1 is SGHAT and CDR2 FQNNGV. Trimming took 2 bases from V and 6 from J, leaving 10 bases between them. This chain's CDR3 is CASSLSGDNGYTF. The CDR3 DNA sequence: TGTGCCAGCAGCTTATCCGGGGATAATGGCTACACCTTC.

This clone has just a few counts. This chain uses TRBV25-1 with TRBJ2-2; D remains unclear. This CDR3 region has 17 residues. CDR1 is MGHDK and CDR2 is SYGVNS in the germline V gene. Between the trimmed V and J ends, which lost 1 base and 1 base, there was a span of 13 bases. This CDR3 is CASSESVRRGNTGELFF. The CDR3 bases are TGTGCCAGCAGTGAATCGGTCAGGAGAGGGAACACCGGGGAGCTGTTTTTT.

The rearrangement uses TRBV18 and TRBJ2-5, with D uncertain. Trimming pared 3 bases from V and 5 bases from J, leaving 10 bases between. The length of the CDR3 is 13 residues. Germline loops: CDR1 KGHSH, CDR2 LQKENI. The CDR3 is CASSPTVGETQYF. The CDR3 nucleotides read TGTGCCAGCTCACCGACGGTGGGGGAGACCCAGTACTTC.

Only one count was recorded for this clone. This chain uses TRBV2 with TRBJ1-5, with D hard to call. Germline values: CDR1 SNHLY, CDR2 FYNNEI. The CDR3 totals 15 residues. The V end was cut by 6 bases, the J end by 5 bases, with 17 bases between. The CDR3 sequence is CASSRDLGQDQPQHF. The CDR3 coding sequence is TGTGCCAGCAGCCGCGACTTAGGCCAGGATCAGCCCCAGCATTTT. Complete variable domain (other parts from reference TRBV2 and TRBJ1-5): EPEVTQTPSHQVTQMGQEVILRCVPISNHLYFYWYRQILGQKVEFLVSFYNNEISEKSEIFDDQFSVERPDGSNFTLKIRSTKLEDSAMYFCASSRDLGQDQPQHFGDGTRLSIL.

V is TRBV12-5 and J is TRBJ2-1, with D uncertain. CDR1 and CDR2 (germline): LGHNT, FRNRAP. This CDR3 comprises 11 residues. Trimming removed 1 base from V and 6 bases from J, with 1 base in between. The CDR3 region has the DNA TGTGCTAGTGGTTTGGGCAATGAGCAGTTCTTC. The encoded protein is CASGLGNEQFF.

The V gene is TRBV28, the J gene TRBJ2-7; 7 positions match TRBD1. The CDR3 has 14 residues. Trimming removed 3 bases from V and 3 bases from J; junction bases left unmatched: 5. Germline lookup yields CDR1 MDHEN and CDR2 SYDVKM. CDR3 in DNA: TGTGCCAGCAGTTTTACAGGGGCGGTCTACGAGCAGTACTTC. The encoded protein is CASSFTGAVYEQYF.

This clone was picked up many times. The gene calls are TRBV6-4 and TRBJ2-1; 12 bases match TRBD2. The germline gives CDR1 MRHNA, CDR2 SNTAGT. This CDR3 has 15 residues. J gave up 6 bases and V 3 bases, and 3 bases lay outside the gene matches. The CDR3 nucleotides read TGTGCCAGCAGTGAGACTAGCGGGAGAGGCAATGAGCAGTTCTTC. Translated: CASSETSGRGNEQFF.

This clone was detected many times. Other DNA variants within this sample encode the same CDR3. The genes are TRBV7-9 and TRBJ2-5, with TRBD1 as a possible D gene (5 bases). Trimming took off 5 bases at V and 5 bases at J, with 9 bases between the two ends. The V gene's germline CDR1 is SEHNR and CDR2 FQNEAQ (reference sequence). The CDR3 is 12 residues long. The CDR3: CASSRGGETQYF. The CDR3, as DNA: TGTGCCAGCAGCAGGGGTGGGGAGACCCAGTACTTC. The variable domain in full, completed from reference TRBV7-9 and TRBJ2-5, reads DTGVSQNPRHKITKRGQNVTFRCDPISEHNRLYWYRQTLGQGPEFLTYFQNEAQLEKSRLLSDRFSAERPKGSFSTLEIQRTEQGDSAMYLCASSRGGETQYFGPGTRLLVL.

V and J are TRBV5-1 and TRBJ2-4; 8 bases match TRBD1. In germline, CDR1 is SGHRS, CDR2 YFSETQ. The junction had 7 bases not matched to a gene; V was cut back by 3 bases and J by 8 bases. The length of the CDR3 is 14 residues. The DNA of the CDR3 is TGCGCCAGCAGCTCCGGGACAGGAGGGGACATTCAGTACTTC. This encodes CASSSGTGGDIQYF.

CDR3 sequence (DNA): TGTGCCACCAGCAGAGATGTGGGGTTGGGAAACACCATATATTTT. Protein product: CATSRDVGLGNTIYF. This chain joins TRBV15 and TRBJ1-3; D is ambiguous. The germline V gene encodes CDR1 LNHNV and CDR2 YYDKDF (reference sequence). The CDR3 extends over 15 amino acids. V dropped 0 bases and J dropped 4 bases, with 10 bases sitting between them.

DNA of the CDR3: TGTGCCAGCTCCTGGATGGTAGGGCGGGGGTACGAGCAGTACTTC. Translated: CASSWMVGRGYEQYF. The chain links TRBV27 to TRBJ2-7; 7 bases are a match to TRBD2. With 8 bases clipped from V and 4 bases from J, the junction kept 14 bases outside the gene matches. The germline gives CDR1 MNHEY, CDR2 SMNVEV (reference sequence). The CDR3 contains 15 residues.

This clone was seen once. The CDR3, as DNA: TGTGCCAGCAGTAAGCCGGACAGGGGCCGGGGCACTGAAGCTTTCTTT. Amino acids: CASSKPDRGRGTEAFF. The rearrangement links TRBV27 to TRBJ1-1; 9 bases align to TRBD1. The CDR3 runs 16 residues. CDR1 and CDR2 (germline): MNHEY, SMNVEV (reference sequence). V shed 5 bases and J 4 bases; nucleotides not matched to a gene: 11.